Listed below are T cell receptor beta chains from one sample, sequenced in a study of CD8 T cells in Susac syndrome. TCRdb used MiXCR to reprocess the immunoSEQ multiplex PCR reads, holding one entry per CDR3 protein. The table shows some 200,000 distinct CDR3 sequences, with 95% occurring only once. What was sequenced was CD8+ T cells from PBMCs. The receptors come from a human donor with Susac syndrome. Each CDR3 is given with its conserved first and last residue. The D gene is left open where the match is weak. Size values are once, few and many counts, or a class for expanded clones, and some rows have none.

TRBJ1-1 NA TRBV7-6 once CASSLGGTLNTEAFF TGTGCCAGCAGCTTAGGCGGGACCTTGAACACTGAAGCTTTCTTT
TRBJ2-7 NA TRBV4-2 NA CASSQEAQGGYEQYF TGTGCCAGCAGCCAAGAGGCACAGGGAGGCTACGAGCAGTACTTC
TRBJ1-6 NA TRBV11-2 NA CASSSGLASPLHF TGTGCCAGCAGCTCAGGGTTGGCTTCACCCCTCCACTTT
TRBJ2-2 NA TRBV25-1 NA CASSESGTGELFF TGTGCCAGCAGTGAATCCGGAACCGGGGAGCTGTTTTTT
TRBJ1-5 NA TRBV4-1 once CASSPQGYQPQHF TGCGCCAGCAGCCCGCAGGGGTATCAGCCCCAGCATTTT
TRBJ2-2 NA TRBV3-1 NA CASSLGGGPGFAGELFF TGTGCCAGCAGCCTAGGAGGCGGGCCAGGATTTGCCGGGGAGCTGTTTTTT
TRBJ2-7 TRBD2 TRBV9 NA CASSGPAGGLDEQYF TGTGCCAGCAGCGGACCAGCGGGGGGGCTCGACGAGCAGTACTTC
TRBJ2-1 NA TRBV5-1 NA CASSPQREQFF TGCGCCAGCAGCCCACAGCGGGAGCAGTTCTTC
TRBJ2-4 NA TRBV7-2 NA CASSLGQGRPLHF TGTGCCAGCAGCTTAGGTCAGGGTCGTCCCCTTCACTTC
TRBJ2-2 NA TRBV12-3/TRBV12-4 NA CASRYSGRNTGELFF TGTGCCAGCAGGTATTCGGGACGGAACACCGGGGAGCTGTTTTTT
TRBJ1-2 NA TRBV7-9 NA CASSFPTATYYGYTF TGTGCCAGCAGCTTCCCGACAGCTACTTACTATGGCTACACCTTC
TRBJ2-7 TRBD1 TRBV9 once CASSPTDRGGGEQYF TGTGCCAGCAGCCCAACCGACAGGGGAGGAGGCGAGCAGTACTTC
TRBJ2-1 NA TRBV12-3/TRBV12-4 NA CASRRRGTYNEQFF TGTGCCAGCAGACGGCGGGGCACCTACAATGAGCAGTTCTTC
TRBJ2-7 NA TRBV2 NA CASSVAGGFYEQYF TGTGCCAGCAGTGTTGCGGGTGGGTTTTACGAGCAGTACTTC
TRBJ2-7 TRBD1 TRBV23-1 NA CASSQSLQGFAYEQYF TGCGCCAGCAGTCAATCGTTACAGGGGTTCGCCTACGAGCAGTACTTC
TRBJ2-1 NA TRBV5-1 NA CASSSQFGNEQFF TGCGCCAGCAGCTCGCAATTTGGGAATGAGCAGTTCTTC
TRBJ2-5 NA TRBV20-1 NA CSASIQQETQYF TGCAGTGCTAGTATCCAACAAGAGACCCAGTACTTC
TRBJ2-7 NA TRBV12-3/TRBV12-4 NA CASSFTEGYEQYF TGTGCCAGCAGTTTTACGGAAGGCTACGAGCAGTACTTC
TRBJ2-7 NA TRBV11-2 once CASSIPGPSYASYEQYF TGTGCCAGCAGCATCCCGGGACCGTCGTATGCTTCCTACGAGCAGTACTTC
TRBJ2-5 NA TRBV14 NA CASSQDFQYQETQYF TGTGCCAGCAGCCAAGATTTCCAATATCAAGAGACCCAGTACTTC
TRBJ1-2 NA TRBV12-3/TRBV12-4 NA CASSTRDADGYTF TGTGCCAGCAGCACAAGGGACGCAGATGGCTACACCTTC
TRBJ2-3 NA TRBV28 once CASSPRSGLLTDTQYF TGTGCCAGCAGTCCACGGAGCGGCCTACTCACAGATACGCAGTATTTT
TRBJ1-2 TRBD1 TRBV3-1 NA CASSAPGQTAVGTF TGTGCCAGCAGCGCGCCGGGACAGACGGCTGTTGGCACCTTC
TRBJ1-6 NA TRBV2 NA CASSEPRRTATNSPLHF TGTGCCAGCAGTGAGCCCCGCAGGACAGCCACTAATTCACCCCTCCACTTT
TRBJ1-2 NA TRBV29-1 NA CSVATESLNYGYTF TGCAGCGTTGCGACAGAGAGCCTTAACTATGGCTACACCTTC
TRBJ2-2 NA TRBV4-1 NA CASSQDNGVVGTGELFF TGCGCCAGCAGCCAAGATAACGGGGTCGTTGGCACCGGGGAGCTGTTTTTT
TRBJ1-2 NA TRBV12-3/TRBV12-4 NA CASSFGREGIGYTF TGTGCCAGCAGTTTCGGCAGGGAAGGCATTGGCTACACCTTC
TRBJ1-3 TRBD1 TRBV23-1 NA CASSHKSKTGRSGNTIYF TGCGCCAGCAGTCATAAAAGCAAGACAGGGCGATCTGGAAACACCATATATTTT
TRBJ2-3 TRBD1 TRBV6-5 NA CASSSPGQGMDTQYF TGTGCCAGCAGTTCCCCGGGACAGGGTATGGATACGCAGTATTTT
TRBJ2-1 NA TRBV13 NA CASGVGASNEQFF TGTGCCAGCGGGGTAGGCGCCTCCAATGAGCAGTTCTTC